This T cell receptor beta chain was sequenced for a study of cytomegalovirus exposure and HLA in healthy donors. Primers included in the PCR were 60 Vbeta and 13 Jbeta primers. Under the authors' procedure: A follow-up analysis tallied about 88 million unique TCR beta chains, roughly 11 million shared. Data came from immunoSEQ multiplex PCR; TCRdb stores just in-frame clones and leaves some out. V and J calls plus clone size are reproduced from that table; the DNA served to infer D and trimming. Of around 97,000 clones in the sample, around 80% were seen once. This CDR3 comprises 15 residues. The germline V gene has CDR1 SEHNR and CDR2 FQNEAQ (reference sequence). Trimming at V came to 1 base and at J to 7 bases, leaving 6 bases not matched to a gene. As for this clone: Its antigen remains unknown.

Study outcomes and limitations: Upon later analysis, TCR association rates were observed to vary by HLA locus, being highest for DRB1 and lowest for HLA-C. In all likelihood, a cluster of highly shared sequence variants was a sequencing artifact. Within a later analysis, the majority of CMV-associated TCR beta chains appeared HLA-restricted.

J is TRBJ2-7 and V is TRBV7-9, with 11 positions matching TRBD1. The origin of this receptor is a woman between 18 and 30 years old in good health and CMV-seropositive. The material sequenced was PBMCs. The CDR3 loop is CASSLVGGTGGEQYF. The DNA of the CDR3 is TGTGCCAGCAGCTTAGTAGGAGGGACAGGGGGGGAGCAGTACTTC.